This T cell receptor beta chain was observed in a study of cytomegalovirus exposure and HLA in healthy donors. The PCR was carried out with 60 Vbeta primers and 13 Jbeta primers. The protocol was immunoSEQ multiplex PCR, while the TCRdb copy is restricted to in-frame clones and leaves out a portion. The repertoire holds 200,000 to 250,000 clones, with roughly 78% as singletons. CDR3 length: 16 residues. The V segment lost 4 bases and the J segment 1 base; nucleotides outside the gene matches: 6. Per germline, CDR1 SGHRS and CDR2 YFSETQ. The chain is built from TRBV5-1 and TRBJ2-3, with TRBD2 matching over 10 bases. The sequence came from a boy between 10 and 17 years old in good health and CMV-seronegative. The sequenced sample was PBMCs. This chain's CDR3 is CASSPSGGIRTDTQYF. The CDR3 bases are TGCGCCAGCAGCCCTAGCGGGGGCATACGCACAGATACGCAGTATTTT.